These 5 T cell receptor beta chains were all obtained from the same sample, sequenced in a study of T-cell memory formation after mild COVID-19. TCRdb re-derived calls from the 5' RACE reads in MiXCR, one entry per CDR3 protein. The sample lists about 390,000 distinct CDR3 sequences; roughly 15% were seen once. Sequences were obtained from PBMCs or a T cell subset sorted from them (not recorded which). These receptors all stem from a man aged 18-30 years who had mild COVID-19 (a few samples of this study predate the infection). Cell type and time point are not known.

This clonotype was seen ten or more times. The J gene is TRBJ2-5, the V gene TRBV5-1; D is unclear. The CDR3 consists of 14 residues. Germline V CDR1 and CDR2: SGHRS, YFSETQ. V lost 4 bases and J lost 2, with 12 bases in between. CDR3 region: CASSVGSIQETQYF. CDR3 in DNA: TGCGCCAGCAGCGTGGGCTCTATACAAGAGACCCAGTACTTC.

This clonotype was observed a few times. The chain carries TRBV2 and TRBJ2-7; 10 bases fit TRBD2. The CDR3 extends over 14 amino acids. Germline CDR1 reads SNHLY; CDR2 reads FYNNEI. The V segment lost 8 bases and the J segment 0 bases; nucleotides outside the gene matches: 4. CDR3 coding DNA: TGTGCCAGCCTAGCGGGGGTTGTCTCCTACGAGCAGTACTTC. Protein sequence: CASLAGVVSYEQYF. Filled out from reference TRBV2 and TRBJ2-7, the complete variable domain reads EPEVTQTPSHQVTQMGQEVILRCVPISNHLYFYWYRQILGQKVEFLVSFYNNEISEKSEIFDDQFSVERPDGSNFTLKIRSTKLEDSAMYFCASLAGVVSYEQYFGPGTRLTVT.

This chain uses TRBV4-3 with TRBJ1-1; D is possibly TRBD1 (5 bases). This CDR3 is built from 18 residues. Between the trimmed V and J ends, which lost 1 base and 4 bases, there was a span of 22 bases. Germline lookup yields CDR1 LGHNA and CDR2 YSLEER. The CDR3 coding sequence is TGCGCCAGCAGCCAAGGAGTCCACGCGGGGTCAGGGACCACTGAAGCTTTCTTT. Its translation is CASSQGVHAGSGTTEAFF.

The rearrangement joins TRBV5-6 to TRBJ2-3; D not certain. This CDR3 is built from 11 residues. The germline gives CDR1 SGHDT, CDR2 YYEEEE. V was pared by 6 bases and J by 6 bases, with 8 bases between. The CDR3 region is CASTLGDTQYF. The DNA of the CDR3 is TGTGCCAGCACCCTGGGGGATACGCAGTATTTT.

Ten or more counts support this clonotype. The gene calls are TRBV29-1 and TRBJ1-1, with D hard to call. V lost 7 bases to trimming and J lost 4 bases, with 13 bases between them. CDR3 length equals 12 residues. Germline lookup yields CDR1 SQVTM and CDR2 ANQGSEA. The CDR3, as DNA: TGCAGCGCGCTCCCTGTTGGCACTGAAGCTTTCTTT. This gives the protein CSALPVGTEAFF.